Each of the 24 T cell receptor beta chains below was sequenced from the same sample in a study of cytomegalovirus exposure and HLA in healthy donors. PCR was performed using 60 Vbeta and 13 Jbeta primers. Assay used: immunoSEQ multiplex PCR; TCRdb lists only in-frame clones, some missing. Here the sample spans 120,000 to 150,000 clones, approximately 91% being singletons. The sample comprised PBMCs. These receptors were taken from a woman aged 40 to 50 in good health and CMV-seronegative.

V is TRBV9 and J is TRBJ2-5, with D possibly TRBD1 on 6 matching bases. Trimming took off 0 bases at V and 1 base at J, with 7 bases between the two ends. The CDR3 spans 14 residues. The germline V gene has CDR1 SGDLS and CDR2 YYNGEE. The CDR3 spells CASSVEDSQETQYF. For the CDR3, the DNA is TGTGCCAGCAGCGTAGAGGACAGCCAAGAGACCCAGTACTTC.

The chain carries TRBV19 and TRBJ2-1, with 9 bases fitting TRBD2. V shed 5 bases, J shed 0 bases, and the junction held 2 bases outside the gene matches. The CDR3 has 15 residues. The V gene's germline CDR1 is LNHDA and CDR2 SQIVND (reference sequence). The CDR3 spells CASSRLADSYNEQFF. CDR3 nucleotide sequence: TGTGCCAGTAGTCGACTAGCGGACTCCTACAATGAGCAGTTCTTC.

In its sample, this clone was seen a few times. CDR3 residues: CASSYHSGRSDEQYF. CDR3 DNA sequence: TGTGCCAGCAGCTATCATAGCGGGAGGTCAGACGAGCAGTACTTC. The V gene is TRBV7-9, the J gene TRBJ2-7; 10 bases map to TRBD2. CDR1 SEHNR and CDR2 FQNEAQ come from the germline V gene (reference sequence). CDR3 length equals 15 residues. The ends lost 4 bases at V and 5 bases at J; junction bases unmatched: 8.

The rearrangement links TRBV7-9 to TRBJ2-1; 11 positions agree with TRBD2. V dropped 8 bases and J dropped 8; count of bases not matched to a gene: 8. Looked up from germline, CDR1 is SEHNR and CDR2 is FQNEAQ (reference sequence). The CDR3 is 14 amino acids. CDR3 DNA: TGTGCCAGCGTTACTAGCGGGAGTAGGGATGAGCAGTTCTTC. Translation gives CASVTSGSRDEQFF.

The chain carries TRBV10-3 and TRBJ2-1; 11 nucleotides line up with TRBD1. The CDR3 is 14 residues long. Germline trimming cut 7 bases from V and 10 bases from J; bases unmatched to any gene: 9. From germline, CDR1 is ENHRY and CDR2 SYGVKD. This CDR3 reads CAIKGDRGSSEQFF. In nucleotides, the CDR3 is TGTGCCATCAAGGGGGACAGGGGGAGTTCGGAGCAGTTCTTC.

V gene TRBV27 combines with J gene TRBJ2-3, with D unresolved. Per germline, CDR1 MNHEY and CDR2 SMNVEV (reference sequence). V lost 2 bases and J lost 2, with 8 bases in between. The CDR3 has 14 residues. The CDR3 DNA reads TGTGCCAGCAGTTTAGTTGCCTACACAGATACGCAGTATTTT. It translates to CASSLVAYTDTQYF.

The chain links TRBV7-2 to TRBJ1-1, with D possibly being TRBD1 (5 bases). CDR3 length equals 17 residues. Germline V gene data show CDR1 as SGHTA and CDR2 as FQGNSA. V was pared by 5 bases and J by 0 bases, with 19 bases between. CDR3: CASSTTPDKGLNTEAFF. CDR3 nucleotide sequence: TGTGCCAGCAGCACGACCCCGGACAAGGGGTTGAACACTGAAGCTTTCTTT.

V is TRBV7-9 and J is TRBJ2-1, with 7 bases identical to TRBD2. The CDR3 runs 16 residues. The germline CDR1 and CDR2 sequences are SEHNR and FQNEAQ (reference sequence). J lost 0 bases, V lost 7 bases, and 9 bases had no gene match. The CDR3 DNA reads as TGTGCCAGCATCCTGGGGCTAGCGGCCTCCTACAATGAGCAGTTCTTC. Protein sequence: CASILGLAASYNEQFF. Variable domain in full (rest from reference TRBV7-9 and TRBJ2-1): DTGVSQNPRHKITKRGQNVTFRCDPISEHNRLYWYRQTLGQGPEFLTYFQNEAQLEKSRLLSDRFSAERPKGSFSTLEIQRTEQGDSAMYLCASILGLAASYNEQFFGPGTRLTVL.

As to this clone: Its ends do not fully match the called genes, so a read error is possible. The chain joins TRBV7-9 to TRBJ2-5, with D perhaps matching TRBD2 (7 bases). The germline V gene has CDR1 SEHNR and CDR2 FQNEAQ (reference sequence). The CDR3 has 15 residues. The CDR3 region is CSSSLGGGTQETQYF. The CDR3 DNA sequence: TGTTCCAGCAGCTTAGGGGGGGGGACCCAAGAGACCCAGTACTTC.

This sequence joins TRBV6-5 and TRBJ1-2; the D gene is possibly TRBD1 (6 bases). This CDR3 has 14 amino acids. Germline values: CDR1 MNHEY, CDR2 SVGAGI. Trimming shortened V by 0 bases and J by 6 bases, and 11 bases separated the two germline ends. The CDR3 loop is CASSYSRQEDGYTF. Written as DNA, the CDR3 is TGTGCCAGCAGTTACTCTAGACAGGAAGATGGCTACACCTTC.

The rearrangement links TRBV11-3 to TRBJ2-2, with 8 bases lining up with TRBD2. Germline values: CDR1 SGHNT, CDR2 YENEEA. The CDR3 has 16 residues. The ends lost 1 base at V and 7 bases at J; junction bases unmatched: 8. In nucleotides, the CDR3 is TGTGCCAGCAGCTTAGCTCCGGGACTAGGTCGCGGGGAGCTGTTTTTT. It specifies CASSLAPGLGRGELFF.

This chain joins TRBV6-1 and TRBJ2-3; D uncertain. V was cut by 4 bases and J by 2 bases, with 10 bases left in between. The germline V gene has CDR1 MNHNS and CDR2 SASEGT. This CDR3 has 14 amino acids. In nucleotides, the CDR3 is TGTGCCAGCAGTGCAGCGACTGTCACAGATACGCAGTATTTT. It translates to CASSAATVTDTQYF.

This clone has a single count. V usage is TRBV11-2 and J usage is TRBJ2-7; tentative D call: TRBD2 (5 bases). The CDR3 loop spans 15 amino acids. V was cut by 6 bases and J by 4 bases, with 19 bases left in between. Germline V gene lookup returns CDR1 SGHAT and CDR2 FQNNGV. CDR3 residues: CASRAIRTFNYEQYF. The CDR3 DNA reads TGTGCCAGCAGAGCCATCAGGACTTTCAATTACGAGCAGTACTTC.

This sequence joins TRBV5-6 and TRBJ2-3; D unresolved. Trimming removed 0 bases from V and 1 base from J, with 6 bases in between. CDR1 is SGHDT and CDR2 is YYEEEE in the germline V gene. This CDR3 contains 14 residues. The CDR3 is CASSLVSGTDTQYF. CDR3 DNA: TGTGCCAGCAGCTTGGTGTCAGGCACAGATACGCAGTATTTT. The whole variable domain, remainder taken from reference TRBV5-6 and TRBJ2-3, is DAGVTQSPTHLIKTRGQQVTLRCSPKSGHDTVSWYQQALGQGPQFIFQYYEEEERQRGNFPDRFSGHQFPNYSSELNVNALLLGDSALYLCASSLVSGTDTQYFGPGTRLTVL.

The CDR3 loop is CASGTGQTEAFF. CDR3 nucleotide sequence: TGCGCCAGCGGGACAGGGCAGACTGAAGCTTTCTTT. The rearrangement joins TRBV5-1 to TRBJ1-1; 9 positions agree with TRBD1. Trimming removed 7 bases from V and 5 bases from J; junction bases left unmatched: 3. Germline assignment: CDR1 SGHRS and CDR2 YFSETQ. The CDR3 is made up of 12 amino acids. The variable domain in full, completed from reference TRBV5-1 and TRBJ1-1, reads KAGVTQTPRYLIKTRGQQVTLSCSPISGHRSVSWYQQTPGQGLQFLFEYFSETQRNKGNFPGRFSGRQFSNSRSEMNVSTLELGDSALYLCASGTGQTEAFFGQGTRLTVV.

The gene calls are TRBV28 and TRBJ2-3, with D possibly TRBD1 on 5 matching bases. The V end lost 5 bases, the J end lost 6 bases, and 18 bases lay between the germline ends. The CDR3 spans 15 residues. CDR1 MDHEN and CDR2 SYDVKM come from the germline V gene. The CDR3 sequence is CASSRGALYGDTQYF. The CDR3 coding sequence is TGTGCCAGCAGTAGGGGCGCCCTCTACGGTGATACGCAGTATTTT.

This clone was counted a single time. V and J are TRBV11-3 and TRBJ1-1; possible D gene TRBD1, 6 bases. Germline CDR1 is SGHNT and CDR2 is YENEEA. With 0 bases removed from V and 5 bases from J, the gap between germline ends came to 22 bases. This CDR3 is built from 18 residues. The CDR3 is CASSLDHFGEGVRTEAFF. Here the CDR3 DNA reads TGTGCCAGCAGCTTAGATCATTTCGGAGAGGGGGTACGTACTGAAGCTTTCTTT.

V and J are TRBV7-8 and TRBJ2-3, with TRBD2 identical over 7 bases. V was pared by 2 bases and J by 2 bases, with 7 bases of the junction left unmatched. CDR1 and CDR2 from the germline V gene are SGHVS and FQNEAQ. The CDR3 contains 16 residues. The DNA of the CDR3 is TGTGCCAGCAGCTTAACTAGCGCGTCCACCACAGATACGCAGTATTTT. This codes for CASSLTSASTTDTQYF.

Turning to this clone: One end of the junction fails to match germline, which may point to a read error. The CDR3 region has the DNA TGTTCCAGCAGCTTACCGGGACTAGGGAATGAGCAGTTCTTC. Translation gives CSSSLPGLGNEQFF. The chain joins TRBV7-9 to TRBJ2-1, with 8 bases matching TRBD2. The CDR3 totals 14 residues. Germline CDR1 reads SEHNR; CDR2 reads FQNEAQ (reference sequence).

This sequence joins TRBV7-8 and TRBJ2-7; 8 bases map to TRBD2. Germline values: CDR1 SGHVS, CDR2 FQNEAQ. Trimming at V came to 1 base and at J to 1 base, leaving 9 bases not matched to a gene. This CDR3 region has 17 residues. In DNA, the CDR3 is TGTGCCAGCAGCTTAGGGCCAGCGGGGGATGCTTCCTACGAGCAGTACTTC. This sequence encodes CASSLGPAGDASYEQYF.

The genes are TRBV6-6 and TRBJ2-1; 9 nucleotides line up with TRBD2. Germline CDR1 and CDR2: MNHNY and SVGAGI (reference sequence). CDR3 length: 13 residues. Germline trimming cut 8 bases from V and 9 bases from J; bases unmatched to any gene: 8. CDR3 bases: TGTGCCAGCTCGGCGGGAGGGCCCGCTGAGCAGTTCTTC. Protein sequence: CASSAGGPAEQFF.

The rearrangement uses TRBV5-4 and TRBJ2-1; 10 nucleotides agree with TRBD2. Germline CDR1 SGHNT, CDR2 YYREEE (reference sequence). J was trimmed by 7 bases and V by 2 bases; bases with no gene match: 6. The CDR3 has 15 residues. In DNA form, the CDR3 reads TGTGCCAGCAGCTTAGCTAGCGGGAGAAGGAATGAGCAGTTCTTC. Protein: CASSLASGRRNEQFF. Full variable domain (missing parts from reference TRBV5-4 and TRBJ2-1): ETGVTQSPTHLIKTRGQQVTLRCSSQSGHNTVSWYQQALGQGPQFIFQYYREEENGRGNFPPRFSGLQFPNYSSELNVNALELDDSALYLCASSLASGRRNEQFFGPGTRLTVL.

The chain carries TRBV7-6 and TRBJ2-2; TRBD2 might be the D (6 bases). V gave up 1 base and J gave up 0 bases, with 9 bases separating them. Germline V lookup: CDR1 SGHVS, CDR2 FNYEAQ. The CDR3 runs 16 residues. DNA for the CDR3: TGTGCCAGCAGCTTAGGGACTACCGCGAACACCGGGGAGCTGTTTTTT. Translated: CASSLGTTANTGELFF.

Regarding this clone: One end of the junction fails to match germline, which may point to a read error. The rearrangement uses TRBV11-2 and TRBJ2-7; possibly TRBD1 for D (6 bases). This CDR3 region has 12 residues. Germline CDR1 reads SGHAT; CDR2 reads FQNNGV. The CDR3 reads CASSFARDKESF. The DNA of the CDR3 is TGTGCCAGCAGCTTTGCCAGGGACAAAGAGTCCTTC. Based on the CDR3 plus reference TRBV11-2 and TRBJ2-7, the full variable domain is EAGVAQSPRYKIIEKRQSVAFWCNPISGHATLYWYQQILGQGPKLLIQFQNNGVVDDSQLPKDRFSAERLKGVDSTLKIQPAKLEDSAVYLCASSFARDKESFGPGTRLTVT.